The source of this T cell receptor (beta chain) is a study of CD8 T cells in ankylosing spondylitis (dated by TCRdb to about 2017). With respect to the entire study: The study set out to find disease-linked TCR variants by profiling T cell receptor beta repertoires in ankylosing spondylitis patients and healthy donors. The full study cohort was made up of roughly 25 ankylosing spondylitis patients and over 90 healthy donors. Samples of peripheral blood were taken, and for ankylosing spondylitis patients, synovial fluid was collected as well. Here is what the overall study found, with its caveats: Significant enrichment of the disease-linked clones was reported in matched synovial fluid samples from ankylosing spondylitis patients. Some motif variants had previously been reported in the synovial fluid and blood of reactive arthritis patients, which suggests shared mechanisms of disease initiation. In peripheral blood, the disease-linked clones were found at relatively low frequencies and had a CD8+ phenotype. A TCR beta motif of several highly homologous amino acid variants appeared characteristic of blood from ankylosing spondylitis patients.

Points on this clonotype: There is no known antigen for this receptor. The input lacks base qualities; no much larger clone sits a single base away.

Sequencer: Illumina HiSeq 2500. TCR beta libraries were prepared by quantitative 5'-RACE with molecular barcodes. In the source study's methods: Disease-linked TCR variants were identified with a new computational method built on a probabilistic model of VDJ rearrangement. Using fastp at Q25 and MiXCR, TCRdb reprocessed the public reads and kept productive beta chains. CDR3 protein duplicates are merged, each entry listing the most common genes and DNA. These V and J calls rely on TCRdb rather than the paper's analysis. For this sample there are about 700,000 distinct CDR3 sequences; roughly 19% appear just once. The top ten hold under 20% of the sample. The TCR was taken from a male donor with ankylosing spondylitis. Sequences were obtained from blood, either unsorted or a sorted T cell fraction (not recorded which).

CDR3 sequence: CASSPGTAPNSPLHF. The DNA reads TGCGCCAGCAGCCCCGGGACAGCGCCAAATTCACCCCTCCACTTT. The sequence is built from TRBV5-1 and TRBJ1-6, and TRBD1 matches 7 of the central bases. The germline V gene provides CDR1 SGHRS and CDR2 YFSETQ. Compared with germline, V lacks 4 bases and J lacks 7 bases; bases without a gene match: 8. The CDR3 contains 15 residues, cysteine and phenylalanine counted. The read is trimmed to its CDR3 DNA, 45 bases read in frame from base 1.